This T cell receptor (beta chain) was found in a study of OX40 agonist ivuxolimab in advanced cancers. In the study overall: Dose-escalation patients were diagnosed with hepatocellular carcinoma, melanoma, renal cell cancer or head and neck cancer. With a range of 23 to 79, age averaged approximately 60 years, and more than 75% were male.

Sequencing was performed with immunoSEQ multiplex PCR; in TCRdb, only in-frame clones are kept and a portion is missing. There are about 100,000 clones in the sample; around nine tenths occur only once, and about 0.31% lies in the top ten. The sample in question was CD4+ or CD8+ T cells sorted from blood, obtained in a trial of the OX40 agonist ivuxolimab. This TCR was sampled from an adult with an advanced solid tumor such as melanoma, head and neck, liver or kidney cancer.

CDR3: CASSLAEGGETQYF. In DNA, the CDR3 is TGCGCCAGCAGCTTGGCGGAGGGTGGAGAGACCCAGTACTTC. V and J are TRBV5-1 and TRBJ2-5, with TRBD2 as a possible D gene (6 bases). Trimming stripped 0 bases from V and 4 bases from J, with 10 bases between. Germline V gives CDR1 SGHRS, CDR2 YFSETQ. The CDR3 spans 14 residues.